This is a list of T cell receptor beta chains from one sample in a study of T cell repertoires in cytomegalovirus infection. The antigens these receptors bind are not known. MiXCR was run by TCRdb on the reads, yielding one entry per CDR3 protein. This sample has 700,000 to 850,000 distinct CDR3 sequences, with 32% found just once. The sample here was cultured CD8+ T cells from PBMCs, taken from culture after CMV antigen stimulation. The source of these receptors is a human donor in good health (CMV status not recorded). Some clones in this sample may be carry-over from other donors' samples. CDR3s include the opening cysteine and the closing phenylalanine or tryptophan. Each record gives: clone size, V gene, CDR3 length, J gene, CDR3 protein. Expanded clones are given a class, and other clones once, few, many or no size at all.

few	TRBV6-6	13	TRBJ1-3	CASSDSPGNTIYF
many	TRBV6-6	12	TRBJ2-2	CASSIFTGELFF
many	TRBV11-2	15	TRBJ2-1	CASTPGHSQGNEQFF
-	TRBV19	15	TRBJ1-1	CASVQVGFMNTEAFF
few	TRBV7-3	15	TRBJ2-1	CASSLEQALYNEQFF
many	TRBV7-2	16	TRBJ1-2	CASSSFNRVRVSGYTF
-	TRBV7-6	13	TRBJ1-2	CASRPGQTYGYTF
many	TRBV5-5	15	TRBJ1-5	CASSLEGQRNQPQHF
few	TRBV14	16	TRBJ1-6	CASSQDERHSHSPLHF
-	TRBV5-1	17	TRBJ2-5	CASSFILTGGSGETQYF
-	TRBV5-3	16	TRBJ2-7	CASSLDLMSESYEQYF
-	TRBV10-3	16	TRBJ2-2	CAISESRDSNTGELFF
few	TRBV20-1	12	TRBJ2-2	CSAREWIGELFF
-	TRBV12-3/TRBV12-4	17	TRBJ1-4	CASRPPGTGSANEKLFF
many	TRBV7-3	17	TRBJ1-2	CASSLTPGQGANDGYTF
-	TRBV28	16	TRBJ1-6	CASSLYRTGYNSPLHF
-	TRBV12-3/TRBV12-4	17	TRBJ1-2	CASSPGTHWASDYGYTF
-	TRBV12-3/TRBV12-4	14	TRBJ1-3	CASRDRGRGNTIYF
-	TRBV7-6	15	TRBJ1-1	CASSGRQGSGTEAFF
-	TRBV27	14	TRBJ2-7	CASSTPTGRVEQYF
-	TRBV20-1	16	TRBJ1-3	CSARDLSDISGNTIYF
-	TRBV2	14	TRBJ2-3	CASGAGGWTDTQYF
-	TRBV5-4	15	TRBJ2-3	CASSFSGGGTNTQYF
-	TRBV20-1	15	TRBJ1-1	CSARDTGRGDTEAFF
few	TRBV27	13	TRBJ2-7	CASSTGAPYEQYF
-	TRBV2	16	TRBJ1-2	CASSSKGRELLYGYTF
-	TRBV7-8	17	TRBJ1-5	CASSPWDREYSNQPQHF
few	TRBV6-5	15	TRBJ1-5	CASSYGTGDNQPQHF
-	TRBV19	15	TRBJ1-2	CASSMPDTANYGYTF
many	TRBV7-6	15	TRBJ2-7	CASSLRTSGGDEQYF
many	TRBV7-2	17	TRBJ1-1	CASSFRQGPSFNTEAFF
few	TRBV27	14	TRBJ2-4	CASSETLAKNIQYF
few	TRBV28	16	TRBJ2-5	CASSFPRTGGSETQYF
-	TRBV7-9	19	TRBJ1-2	CVSSPYYARREVYSYGYTF
few	TRBV13	17	TRBJ1-2	CASSPTGTGGPLYGYTF
-	TRBV7-4	14	TRBJ1-4	CASSPPRGEEKLFF
few	TRBV4-3	13	TRBJ1-2	CASSQDLYYGYTF
-	TRBV6-5	11	TRBJ1-1	CASSWGFKAFF
few	TRBV12-3/TRBV12-4	17	TRBJ2-1	CASSSPLRAGGYNEQFF
-	TRBV9	12	TRBJ1-1	CASSVGFTEAFF
many	TRBV20-1	14	TRBJ2-1	CSARSWGWYNEQFF
many	TRBV7-2	14	TRBJ1-1	CASSVQSLNTEAFF
-	TRBV27	18	TRBJ2-1	CASSLYGGLAGVYNEQFF
many	TRBV6-1	16	TRBJ1-5	CASSEGSGSPNQPQHF
-	TRBV19	15	TRBJ2-2	CASSWDYLNTGELFF
few	TRBV27	13	TRBJ2-4	CASRKGAGYIQYF
few	TRBV4-1	16	TRBJ1-5	CASSSEPGGSNQPQHF
few	TRBV7-6	16	TRBJ2-2	CASSLRFDANTGELFF
few	TRBV5-1	12	TRBJ1-2	CASRSANYGYTF
-	TRBV7-1	13	TRBJ1-1	CASRISMNTEAFF
many	TRBV7-2	14	TRBJ2-3	CASSLEGYTDTQYF
many	TRBV7-2	20	TRBJ2-4	CASSLARGRGGVRAKNIQYF
-	TRBV10-3	14	TRBJ2-7	CAISDLAGWNEQYF
many	TRBV7-9	15	TRBJ2-3	CASSLVLEVTDTQYF
-	TRBV27	14	TRBJ1-2	CASSSTAFGYGYTF
-	TRBV27	14	TRBJ1-1	CASSPPPGTANAFF
few	TRBV28	20	TRBJ2-1	CASSLRDIGQGSVPYNEQFF
-	TRBV29-1	12	TRBJ1-2	CSVEDRRDGYTF
-	TRBV7-9	13	TRBJ1-5	CASSGEPNQPQHF
-	TRBV28	16	TRBJ2-6	CASSPRGDSGANVLTF